This entry lists 19 T cell receptor beta chains sequenced from one sample in a study of T cells in Graves' hyperthyroidism and ophthalmopathy. Template material for amplifying TCR beta CDR3 regions consisted of RNA transcripts. The HTBI set primed first-round TCR CDR3 RT-PCR. MiXCR, applied by TCRdb to the multiplex PCR reads, yields one record per CDR3 protein. The sample yields 550,000 to 800,000 distinct CDR3 sequences, roughly 17% seen once. Sequencing was performed on blood. Source of these receptors: a man between 18 and 35 years old with Graves' hyperthyroidism.

V usage is TRBV7-9 and J usage is TRBJ2-5, with 7 bases fitting TRBD2. This CDR3 comprises 19 residues. Germline V gene lookup returns CDR1 SEHNR and CDR2 FQNEAQ (reference sequence). V gave up 2 bases and J gave up 4 bases; unmatched junction bases: 19. The CDR3 DNA follows: TGTGCCAGCAGCTTAACAGGAGGGGACTCCGGGTCTAGCGGAGAGACCCAGTACTTC. Translation gives CASSLTGGDSGSSGETQYF.

This chain connects TRBV7-9 to TRBJ1-1; D is uncertain. Germline V CDR1 and CDR2: SEHNR, FQNEAQ (reference sequence). The ends were cut back, 5 bases at V and 3 bases at J, with 19 bases in the middle. The CDR3 length is 16 residues. CDR3 sequence: CASSPLGFEPHTEAFF. In DNA form, the CDR3 reads TGTGCCAGCAGCCCACTTGGGTTCGAACCTCACACTGAAGCTTTCTTT.

CDR3 in DNA: TGCAGTGCAACAGGAGACACTGAAGCTTTCTTT. Amino acid sequence: CSATGDTEAFF. The chain combines TRBV20-1 with TRBJ1-1, with D maybe TRBD1 (5 bases). Germline V lookup: CDR1 DFQATT, CDR2 SNEGSKA (reference sequence). The CDR3 spans 11 residues. V was trimmed by 6 bases and J by 3 bases, leaving 8 bases between them.

This clonotype was seen ten or more times. This rearrangement joins TRBV7-9 to TRBJ2-4; no clear D. V was shortened by 1 base and J by 5 bases, with 9 bases between the two germline ends. This CDR3 has 14 amino acids. Per the germline V gene, CDR1 is SEHNR and CDR2 is FQNEAQ (reference sequence). CDR3: CASSLGRIENIQYF. CDR3 coding DNA: TGTGCCAGCAGCTTAGGACGGATCGAAAACATTCAGTACTTC. The entire variable domain, with the rest obtained from reference TRBV7-9 and TRBJ2-4, is as follows: DTGVSQNPRHKITKRGQNVTFRCDPISEHNRLYWYRQTLGQGPEFLTYFQNEAQLEKSRLLSDRFSAERPKGSFSTLEIQRTEQGDSAMYLCASSLGRIENIQYFGAGTRLSVL.

This chain connects TRBV19 to TRBJ2-7; 8 bases fit TRBD1. The assigned J gene may be wrong: the sequence end matches TRBJ2-1 better. This CDR3 comprises 15 residues. The germline V gene encodes CDR1 LNHDA and CDR2 SQIVND (reference sequence). The chain's CDR3 is CASSPWTGTFYEQFF. The CDR3 nucleotides read TGTGCCAGTAGTCCATGGACAGGGACGTTCTACGAGCAGTTCTTC.

This clonotype was observed at least ten times. The chain links TRBV20-1 to TRBJ2-3; 7 positions agree with TRBD2. Germline CDR1 and CDR2: DFQATT and SNEGSKA (reference sequence). V lost 5 bases and J lost 0; bases outside the gene matches: 2. The CDR3 totals 13 residues. This chain's CDR3 is CSALAESTDTQYF. The DNA of the CDR3 is TGCAGTGCTCTAGCGGAGAGCACAGATACGCAGTATTTT.

The gene calls are TRBV11-2 and TRBJ2-1, with 14 bases aligning to TRBD2. In germline, CDR1 is SGHAT, CDR2 FQNNGV. J lost 1 base, V lost 5 bases, and 10 bases had no gene match. There are 19 residues in the CDR3. The CDR3: CASSPVGLAGVGSYNEQFF. The DNA of the CDR3 is TGTGCCAGCAGCCCCGTGGGACTAGCGGGAGTAGGGTCCTACAATGAGCAGTTCTTC.

The rearrangement links TRBV29-1 to TRBJ2-3; 14 nucleotides agree with TRBD2. The length of the CDR3 is 15 residues. Per the germline V gene, CDR1 is SQVTM and CDR2 is ANQGSEA. V shed 5 bases and J 4 bases; nucleotides not matched to a gene: 5. The CDR3 sequence: CSVTGLAGGPDTQYF. The CDR3 nucleotides are TGCAGCGTTACCGGACTAGCGGGAGGACCAGATACGCAGTATTTT.

The CDR3 region has the DNA TGCAGCGTTACAGGGTTGGAGACCCAGTACTTC. This sequence encodes CSVTGLETQYF. The chain joins TRBV29-1 to TRBJ2-5; D possibly corresponds to TRBD1 (6 bases). The germline CDR1 and CDR2 sequences are SQVTM and ANQGSEA. CDR3 length equals 11 residues. Trimming shortened V by 5 bases and J by 5 bases, and 9 bases separated the two germline ends.

V gene TRBV28 combines with J gene TRBJ2-1; D is perhaps TRBD2 (6 bases). Germline V gene sequence: CDR1 MDHEN, CDR2 SYDVKM. The CDR3 is 16 residues long. Trimming took 1 base from V and 3 from J, leaving 13 bases between them. The CDR3 nucleotides read TGTGCCAGCAGTTTATTACGGGGGAATTACTACAATGAGCAGTTCTTC. Translated: CASSLLRGNYYNEQFF.

The chain couples TRBV25-1 to TRBJ2-1, with 8 bases aligning to TRBD1. Germline V lookup: CDR1 MGHDK, CDR2 SYGVNS. J was trimmed by 4 bases and V by 4 bases; bases with no gene match: 12. This CDR3 is 17 amino acids long. The CDR3 bases are TGTGCCAGCAGTGCCAGGTCGTCAGGGGGCGGGTACAATGAGCAGTTCTTC. Its translation is CASSARSSGGGYNEQFF.

This clonotype has ten or more counts. V gene TRBV25-1 combines with J gene TRBJ1-1; the D is unclear. Trimming shortened V by 1 base and J by 3 bases, and 9 bases separated the two germline ends. The germline CDR1 and CDR2 sequences are MGHDK and SYGVNS. This CDR3 comprises 14 residues. The CDR3 sequence: CASSESSGDTEAFF. Written as DNA, the CDR3 is TGTGCCAGCAGTGAATCCTCTGGGGACACTGAAGCTTTCTTT.

This clonotype has more than one count but fewer than ten. The chain has TRBV7-9 and TRBJ2-3; 8 bases align to TRBD2. CDR3 length: 17 residues. CDR1 is SEHNR and CDR2 is FQNEAQ in the germline V gene (reference sequence). J was trimmed by 3 bases and V by 5 bases; bases with no gene match: 13. The CDR3 nucleotides are TGTGCCAGCAGCCCAAGGGGCACAAGCGGGAGTACAGATACGCAGTATTTT. This encodes CASSPRGTSGSTDTQYF.

The V call is TRBV19, the J call TRBJ1-4; D possibly corresponds to TRBD1 (6 bases). CDR1 LNHDA and CDR2 SQIVND come from the germline V gene (reference sequence). The CDR3 consists of 13 residues. V lost 9 bases to trimming and J lost 6 bases, with 14 bases between them. The CDR3 loop is CARGGGEDEKLFF. CDR3 bases: TGTGCCAGAGGGGGGGGCGAGGATGAAAAACTGTTTTTT.

The chain carries TRBV14 and TRBJ2-3, with 13 nucleotides matching TRBD2. The CDR3 runs to 16 residues. Losses at the gene ends were 4 bases for V and 8 bases for J; bases not matched to a gene: 9. Germline values: CDR1 SGHDN, CDR2 FVKESK. The CDR3 DNA reads as TGTGCCAGCAGCCGCCCTGGACTAGCGGGAGCGCGTACGCAGTATTTT. Amino acids: CASSRPGLAGARTQYF.

The rearrangement links TRBV30 to TRBJ2-7, with 12 positions matching TRBD1. The trim removed 3 bases at V and 5 bases at J, leaving 5 bases unmatched. The germline V gene has CDR1 GTSNPN and CDR2 SVGIG (reference sequence). The CDR3 sequence is 14 residues long. The chain's CDR3 is CAWSLGTGGDEQYF. CDR3 nucleotide sequence: TGTGCCTGGAGCCTCGGGACAGGGGGCGACGAGCAGTACTTC.

Many counts were recorded for this clonotype. V and J are TRBV6-2 or TRBV6-3 and TRBJ2-2; 10 bases match TRBD2. The CDR3 consists of 15 residues. Germline V gene lookup returns CDR1 MNHEY and CDR2 SVGEGT. With 2 bases clipped from V and 3 bases from J, the junction kept 0 bases outside the gene matches. The CDR3 coding sequence is TGTGCCAGCAGTTACGGGACTAGCGACACCGGGGAGCTGTTTTTT. Its translation: CASSYGTSDTGELFF.

This clonotype appeared a few times. This sequence joins TRBV9 and TRBJ2-5; D possibly corresponds to TRBD1 (6 bases). Germline V gene lookup returns CDR1 SGDLS and CDR2 YYNGEE. This CDR3 spans 17 amino acids. V gave up 0 bases and J gave up 2 bases, with 17 bases separating them. CDR3 in DNA: TGTGCCAGCAGCGTAGATTTTGGGGACACGTCTCAAGAGACCCAGTACTTC. Translated, it gives CASSVDFGDTSQETQYF.

DNA of the CDR3: TGTGCCAGCAGGTCCGGGACAGGGGCTTTGTCTCAGCCCCAGCATTTT. Translated, it gives CASRSGTGALSQPQHF. The genes are TRBV6-4 and TRBJ1-5; 10 positions agree with TRBD1. The J segment lost 6 bases and the V segment lost 6 bases, leaving 11 bases of the junction unmatched. CDR3 size: 16 residues. Germline V gene lookup returns CDR1 MRHNA and CDR2 SNTAGT.